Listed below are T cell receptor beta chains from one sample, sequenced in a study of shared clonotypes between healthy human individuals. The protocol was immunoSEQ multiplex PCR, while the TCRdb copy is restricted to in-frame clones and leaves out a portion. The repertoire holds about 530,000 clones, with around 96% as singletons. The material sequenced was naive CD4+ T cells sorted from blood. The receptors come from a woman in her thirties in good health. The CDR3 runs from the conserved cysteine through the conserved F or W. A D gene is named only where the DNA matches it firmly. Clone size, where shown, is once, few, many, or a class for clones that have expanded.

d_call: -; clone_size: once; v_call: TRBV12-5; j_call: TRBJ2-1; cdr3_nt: TGTGCTAGGGACCTTCTGCGGGGTCTCACTAGCAATGAGCAGTTCTTC; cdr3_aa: CARDLLRGLTSNEQFF
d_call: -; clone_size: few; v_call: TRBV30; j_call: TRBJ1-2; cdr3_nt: TGTGCCTGGAGTGCCACACCACGGACGGGTGGCTACACCTTC; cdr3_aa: CAWSATPRTGGYTF
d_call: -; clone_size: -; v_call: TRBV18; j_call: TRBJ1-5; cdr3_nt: TGTGCCAGCTCACCAGTTGGAACAGGGCTATGGGACAATCAGCCCCAGCATTTT; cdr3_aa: CASSPVGTGLWDNQPQHF
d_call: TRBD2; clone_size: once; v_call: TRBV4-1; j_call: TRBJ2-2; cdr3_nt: TGCGCCAGCAGCCCGGTCTTAGCGGGAGTGAGCACCGGGGAGCTGTTTTTT; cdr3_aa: CASSPVLAGVSTGELFF
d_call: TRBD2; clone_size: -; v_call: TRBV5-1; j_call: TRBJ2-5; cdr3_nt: TGCGCCAGCCAGAGTCTAGCGGGGGAAGAGACCCAGTACTTC; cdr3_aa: CASQSLAGEETQYF
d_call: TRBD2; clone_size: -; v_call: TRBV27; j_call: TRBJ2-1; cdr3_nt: TGTGCCAGCAGTTTATCGAGGACTAGCGGCCCATACAATGAGCAGTTCTTC; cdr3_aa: CASSLSRTSGPYNEQFF
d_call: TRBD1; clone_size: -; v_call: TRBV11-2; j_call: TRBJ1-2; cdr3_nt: TGTGCCAGCAGCCCTCAGGGGGACTATGGCTACACCTTC; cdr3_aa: CASSPQGDYGYTF
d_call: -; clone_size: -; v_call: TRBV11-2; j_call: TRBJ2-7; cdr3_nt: TGTGCCAGCAGCTTTTCGTTCGATCGCCCCGGCTCCTACGAGCAGTACTTC; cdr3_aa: CASSFSFDRPGSYEQYF
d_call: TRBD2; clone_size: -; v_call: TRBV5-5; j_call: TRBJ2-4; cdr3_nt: TGTGCCAGCAGCTTGGGTCCTAGCGGGAGTACCAAAAACATTCAGTACTTC; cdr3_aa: CASSLGPSGSTKNIQYF
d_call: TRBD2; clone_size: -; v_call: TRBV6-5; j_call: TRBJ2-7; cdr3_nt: TGTGCCAGCAGTCTCAGCGGGAGGGCCTACGAGCAGTACTTC; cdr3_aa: CASSLSGRAYEQYF
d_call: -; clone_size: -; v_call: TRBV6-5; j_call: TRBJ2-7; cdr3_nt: TGTGCCAGCAATCCTCCGACAGTCCGCGAGCAGTACTTC; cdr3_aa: CASNPPTVREQYF
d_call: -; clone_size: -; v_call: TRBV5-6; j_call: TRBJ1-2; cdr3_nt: TGTGCCAGCAGCTTGTTTGCTGGCTACACCTTC; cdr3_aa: CASSLFAGYTF
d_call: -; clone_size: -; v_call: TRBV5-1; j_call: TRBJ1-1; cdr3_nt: TGCGCCAGCAGCTTGGAGGGACTACAGTACACTGAAGCTTTCTTT; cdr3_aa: CASSLEGLQYTEAFF
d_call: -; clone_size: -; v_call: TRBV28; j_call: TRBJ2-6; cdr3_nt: TGTGCCAGCAGTTTATGGACCTCGAACTCTGGGGCCAACGTCCTGACTTTC; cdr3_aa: CASSLWTSNSGANVLTF
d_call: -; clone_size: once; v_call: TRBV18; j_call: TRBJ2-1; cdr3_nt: TGTGCCAGCTCACTTAACAGTCGCAGCTCCTACAATGAGCAGTTCTTC; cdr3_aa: CASSLNSRSSYNEQFF
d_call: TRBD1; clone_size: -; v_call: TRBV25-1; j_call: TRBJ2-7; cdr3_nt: TGTGCCAGCAGTTTAACAGGGGACTACGAGCAGTACTTC; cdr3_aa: CASSLTGDYEQYF
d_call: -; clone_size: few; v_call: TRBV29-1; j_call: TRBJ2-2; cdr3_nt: TGCAGCGTTGAAGGGATCGGGGAGCTGTTTTTT; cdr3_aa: CSVEGIGELFF
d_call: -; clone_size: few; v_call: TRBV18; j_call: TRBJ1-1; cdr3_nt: TGTGCCAGCTCACTTCGGGACACTGAAGCTTTCTTT; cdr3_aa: CASSLRDTEAFF
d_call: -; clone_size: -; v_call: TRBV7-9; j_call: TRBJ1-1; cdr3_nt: TGTGCCAGCAGCTTGAGGGGCGGCACTGAAGCTTTCTTT; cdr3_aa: CASSLRGGTEAFF
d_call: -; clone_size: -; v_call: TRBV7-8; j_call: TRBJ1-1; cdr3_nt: TGTGCCAGCAGCTTAGTGGAGGGCGCGGGTACTGAAGCTTTCTTT; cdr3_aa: CASSLVEGAGTEAFF
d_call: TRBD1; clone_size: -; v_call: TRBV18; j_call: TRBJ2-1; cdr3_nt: TGTGCCAGCTCACCAGGACAGGAGAACTACAATGAGCAGTTCTTC; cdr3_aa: CASSPGQENYNEQFF
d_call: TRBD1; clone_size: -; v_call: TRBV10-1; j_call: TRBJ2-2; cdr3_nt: TGCGCCAGCAGCAGGGGACAGGGCATCACCGGGGAGCTGTTTTTT; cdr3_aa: CASSRGQGITGELFF
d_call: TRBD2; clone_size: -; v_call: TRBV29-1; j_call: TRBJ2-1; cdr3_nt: TGCAGCGTGGGGACTAGCGGGAGGACGATGTACAATGAGCAGTTCTTC; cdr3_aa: CSVGTSGRTMYNEQFF
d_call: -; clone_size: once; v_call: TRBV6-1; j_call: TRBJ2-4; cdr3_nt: TGTGCCAGCAGTGAAGGTACACTTGGACTAGCCAAAAACATTCAGTACTTC; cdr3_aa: CASSEGTLGLAKNIQYF
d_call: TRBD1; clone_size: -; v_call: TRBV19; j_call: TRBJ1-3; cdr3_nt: TGTGCCAGTAGTACCGGGACAGGGCGAGGAAACACCATATATTTT; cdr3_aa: CASSTGTGRGNTIYF
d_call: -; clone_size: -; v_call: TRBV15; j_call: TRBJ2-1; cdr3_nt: TGTGCCACCAGCAGAGATAGGAGTGAGCAGTTCTTC; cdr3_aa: CATSRDRSEQFF
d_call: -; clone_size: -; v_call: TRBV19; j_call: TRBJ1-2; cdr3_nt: TGTGCCAGTAGTAGCGGCGGACTCTATGGCTACACCTTC; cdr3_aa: CASSSGGLYGYTF
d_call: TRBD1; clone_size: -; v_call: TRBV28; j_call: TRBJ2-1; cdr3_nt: TGTGCCAGCAGTTCGACAGGGCCCCCGCGCAATGAGCAGTTCTTC; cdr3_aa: CASSSTGPPRNEQFF
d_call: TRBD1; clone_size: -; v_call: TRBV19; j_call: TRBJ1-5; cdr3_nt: TGTGCCAGTAGTGAGACAGGGGAGAATCAGCCCCAGCATTTT; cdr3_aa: CASSETGENQPQHF
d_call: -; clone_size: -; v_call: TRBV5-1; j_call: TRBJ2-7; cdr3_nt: TGCGCCAGCAGAGATGGGACCGGGACATTCCACTACGAGCAGTACTTC; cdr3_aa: CASRDGTGTFHYEQYF
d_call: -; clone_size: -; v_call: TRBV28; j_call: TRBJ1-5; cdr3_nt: TGTGCCAGCAGTTTCTCGGCTAATCAGCCCCAGCATTTT; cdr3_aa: CASSFSANQPQHF